This T cell receptor beta chain emerged from a study of blood T cells in healthy people across ages. Note on this clonotype: Antigen unknown.

From germline, CDR1 is MDHEN and CDR2 SYDVKM. This CDR3 is built from 16 residues. The authors ran a second PCR of about 7 to 11 cycles using a sample-barcoded 5' primer and a J-beta primer mix. Every cDNA molecule carried a tag from a template-switch adaptor bearing 12 random nucleotides. TCRdb used MiXCR to reprocess the 5' RACE reads, holding one entry per CDR3 protein. This sample has over 700,000 distinct CDR3 sequences, with 20% to 30% found just once. Study-wide results and limits: Age brought a roughly linear fall in TCR beta diversity measured per million T cells.

Separately, the same data were catalogued under a study of T cells of mothers and their children. That report adds: No persistent microchimeric T cell clones were detected at around 100 clones per million clonotypes sensitivity.

The sequence was obtained from a boy aged 5 to 17 in good health. The chain carries TRBV28 and TRBJ2-5; no firm D call. The end of the DNA aligns better with TRBJ2-1, so the J call may be wrong. Sequencing was done on a sample of blood. CDR3 region: CATLLPRRSSYNEQFF. The DNA for the CDR3 is TGTGCCACCCTGCTACCCCGAAGGAGTTCCTACAATGAGCAGTTCTTC.